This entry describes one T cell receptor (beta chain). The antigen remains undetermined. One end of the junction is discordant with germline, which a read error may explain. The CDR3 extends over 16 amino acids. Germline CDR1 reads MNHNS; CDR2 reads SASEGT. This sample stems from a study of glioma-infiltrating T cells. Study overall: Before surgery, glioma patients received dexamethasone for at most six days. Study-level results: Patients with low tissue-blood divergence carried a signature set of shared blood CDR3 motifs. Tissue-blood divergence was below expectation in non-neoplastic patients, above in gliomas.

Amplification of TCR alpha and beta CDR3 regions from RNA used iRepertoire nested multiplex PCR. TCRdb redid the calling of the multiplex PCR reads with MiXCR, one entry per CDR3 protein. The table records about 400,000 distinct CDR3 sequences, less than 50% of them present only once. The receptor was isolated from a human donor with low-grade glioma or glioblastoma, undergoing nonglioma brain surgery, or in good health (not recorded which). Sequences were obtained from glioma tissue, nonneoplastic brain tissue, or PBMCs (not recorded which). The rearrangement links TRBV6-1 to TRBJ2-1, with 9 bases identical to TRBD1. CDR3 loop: CATSDLRDREGGEQFF. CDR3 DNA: TGTGCCACCAGTGATCTCCGGGACAGGGAAGGGGGTGAGCAGTTCTTC.